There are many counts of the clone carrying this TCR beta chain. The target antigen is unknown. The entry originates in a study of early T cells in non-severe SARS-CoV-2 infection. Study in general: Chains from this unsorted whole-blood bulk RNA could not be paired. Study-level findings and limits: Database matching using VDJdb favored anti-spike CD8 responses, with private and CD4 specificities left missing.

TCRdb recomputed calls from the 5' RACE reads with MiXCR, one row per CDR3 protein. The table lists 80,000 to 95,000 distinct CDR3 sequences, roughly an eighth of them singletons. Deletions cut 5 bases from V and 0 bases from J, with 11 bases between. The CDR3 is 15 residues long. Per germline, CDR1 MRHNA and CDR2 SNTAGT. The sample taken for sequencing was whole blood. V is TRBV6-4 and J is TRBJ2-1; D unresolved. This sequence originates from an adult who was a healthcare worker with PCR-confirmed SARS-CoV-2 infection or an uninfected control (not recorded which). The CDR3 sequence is CASSQLGGSYNEQFF. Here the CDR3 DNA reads TGTGCCAGCAGTCAACTGGGTGGCTCCTACAATGAGCAGTTCTTC.